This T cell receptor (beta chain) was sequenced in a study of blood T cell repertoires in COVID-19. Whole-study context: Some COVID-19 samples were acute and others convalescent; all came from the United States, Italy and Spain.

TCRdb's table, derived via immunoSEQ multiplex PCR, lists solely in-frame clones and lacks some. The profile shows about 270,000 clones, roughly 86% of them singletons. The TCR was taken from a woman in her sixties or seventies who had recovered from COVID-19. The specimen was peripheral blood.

CDR3 sequence (DNA): TGTGCCTCTGAATCCGGGGGAGGGACTGAAGCTTTCTTT. It translates to CASESGGGTEAFF. The V call is TRBV18, the J call TRBJ1-1; possible D gene TRBD1, 5 bases. The CDR3 runs to 13 residues. In germline, CDR1 is KGHSH, CDR2 LQKENI. The germline V and J ends were trimmed by 11 bases and 5 bases, with 18 bases remaining between them. The variable domain in full, completed from reference TRBV18 and TRBJ1-1, reads NAGVMQNPRHLVRRRGQEARLRCSPMKGHSHVYWYRQLPEEGLKFMVYLQKENIIDESGMPKERFSAEFPKEGPSILRIQQVVRGDSAAYFCASESGGGTEAFFGQGTRLTVV.